A single sample is the source of the 28 T cell receptor beta chains below, sequenced in a study of blood T cell repertoires in COVID-19. Produced via immunoSEQ multiplex PCR; TCRdb's table is partial and in-frame only. The profile shows about 150,000 clones, around 87% of them singletons. The sequenced material came from peripheral blood. These receptors were collected from a man between 60 and 70 years old with COVID-19, enrolled during active disease.

This clone was found a few times. This rearrangement joins TRBV4-3 to TRBJ1-1; 9 bases are shared with TRBD1. This CDR3 spans 15 amino acids. Germline V gene data show CDR1 as LGHNA and CDR2 as YSLEER. The V and J ends lost 4 bases and 3 bases, in that order; junction bases with no gene match: 6. The CDR3 nucleotides read TGCGCCAGCAGCCTGGACAGGGGCCTTTACACTGAAGCTTTCTTT. Translated, it gives CASSLDRGLYTEAFF.

The V call is TRBV3-1 (or the pseudogene TRBV3-2), the J call TRBJ2-7; the match to TRBD1 covers 8 bases. In germline, CDR1 is LGHDT, CDR2 YNNKEL (reference sequence). J was trimmed by 5 bases and V by 3 bases; bases with no gene match: 12. CDR3 length equals 16 residues. In nucleotides, the CDR3 is TGTGCCAGCAGCCACCGCTGGGACAGGACGGACCACGAGCAGTACTTC. Protein sequence: CASSHRWDRTDHEQYF.

The rearrangement links TRBV11-3 to TRBJ2-4; a possible D gene is TRBD2 (6 bases). There are 17 residues in the CDR3. From germline, CDR1 is SGHNT and CDR2 YENEEA. Trimming shortened V by 0 bases and J by 1 base, and 13 bases separated the two germline ends. Here the CDR3 DNA reads TGTGCCAGCAGCTTAGATCGGGGGAACAGCGCCAAAAACATTCAGTACTTC. This translates into CASSLDRGNSAKNIQYF.

J is TRBJ1-1 and V is TRBV5-1, with 9 bases that match TRBD1. J lost 1 base, V lost 6 bases, and 4 bases had no gene match. Germline assignment: CDR1 SGHRS and CDR2 YFSETQ. This CDR3 region has 14 residues. The CDR3 loop is CASTGQGQNTEAFF. The CDR3 nucleotides read TGCGCCAGCACGGGACAGGGACAGAACACTGAAGCTTTCTTT. Filled out from reference TRBV5-1 and TRBJ1-1, the complete variable domain reads KAGVTQTPRYLIKTRGQQVTLSCSPISGHRSVSWYQQTPGQGLQFLFEYFSETQRNKGNFPGRFSGRQFSNSRSEMNVSTLELGDSALYLCASTGQGQNTEAFFGQGTRLTVV.

This chain joins TRBV18 and TRBJ2-3; D may be TRBD2 (7 bases). The CDR3 is made up of 18 amino acids. Germline V lookup: CDR1 KGHSH, CDR2 LQKENI. V was cut by 0 bases and J by 4 bases, with 20 bases left in between. The CDR3 DNA reads TGTGCCAGCTCACCACCCACGGGGGGCAGGGGAGGAGCAGATACGCAGTATTTT. Its translation: CASSPPTGGRGGADTQYF.

The chain links TRBV19 to TRBJ1-1; the match to TRBD1 covers 7 bases. The CDR3 runs 13 residues. In germline, CDR1 is LNHDA, CDR2 SQIVND (reference sequence). Losses at the gene ends were 6 bases for V and 4 bases for J; bases not matched to a gene: 5. The DNA of the CDR3 is TGTGCCAGTAGGAAGGGACAGAGCACTGAAGCTTTCTTT. This translates into CASRKGQSTEAFF.

The rearrangement joins TRBV6-5 to TRBJ1-1; D remains unclear. The V end lost 6 bases, the J end lost 1 base, and 15 bases lay between the germline ends. CDR3 length: 15 amino acids. Germline CDR1 and CDR2: MNHEY and SVGAGI. DNA of the CDR3: TGTGCCAGCAGACCCGCTGGAGGATGGAACACTGAAGCTTTCTTT. Translating gives CASRPAGGWNTEAFF.

V and J are TRBV10-3 and TRBJ1-4; tentative D call: TRBD1 (6 bases). The CDR3 has 15 residues. Trimming shortened V by 3 bases and J by 3 bases, and 11 bases separated the two germline ends. Germline CDR1 reads ENHRY; CDR2 reads SYGVKD. The CDR3 nucleotides read TGTGCCATCAGTGACCCAGGGGCCGCTAATGAAAAACTGTTTTTT. Translation: CAISDPGAANEKLFF.

The J gene is TRBJ1-1, the V gene TRBV5-1, with a tentative D call TRBD1 (6 bases). The germline CDR1 and CDR2 sequences are SGHRS and YFSETQ. Trimming cost V 0 bases and J 0 bases, with 9 bases left between them. The length of the CDR3 is 15 residues. The CDR3 DNA is TGCGCCAGCAGCTTGGAGGACAGCCTGAACACTGAAGCTTTCTTT. It yields the protein CASSLEDSLNTEAFF.

V and J are TRBV19 and TRBJ1-5, with TRBD1 as a possible D gene (5 bases). V was pared by 6 bases and J by 5 bases, with 14 bases between. CDR3 size: 14 residues. CDR1 and CDR2 from the germline V gene are LNHDA and SQIVND (reference sequence). The CDR3 bases are TGTGCCAGTAGGGCTATGACAGCATATCAGCCCCAGCATTTT. Its translation is CASRAMTAYQPQHF.

The chain has TRBV7-8 and TRBJ1-2; 9 bases line up with TRBD1. The germline CDR1 and CDR2 sequences are SGHVS and FQNEAQ. CDR3 length equals 15 residues. The V segment lost 5 bases and the J segment 3 bases; nucleotides outside the gene matches: 7. CDR3 nucleotides: TGTGCCAGCAGCAAGGGAGACAGGGGGGACTATGGCTACACCTTC. Protein sequence: CASSKGDRGDYGYTF.

The CDR3 nucleotides read TGTGCCAGCAGTCCGAGGCCGCCGAACACTGAAGCTTTCTTT. It translates to CASSPRPPNTEAFF. J is TRBJ1-1 and V is TRBV27; D ambiguous. V was shortened by 5 bases and J by 1 base, with 11 bases between the two germline ends. Germline CDR1 is MNHEY and CDR2 is SMNVEV (reference sequence). The CDR3 is 14 residues long.

The V gene is TRBV5-4, the J gene TRBJ1-1, with D perhaps TRBD1 (5 bases). The CDR3 has 15 residues. Per germline, CDR1 SGHNT and CDR2 YYREEE (reference sequence). The ends were cut back, 4 bases at V and 3 bases at J, with 16 bases in the middle. CDR3 bases: TGTGCCAGCAGCCCCCCTTGGGGGGGGGACACTGAAGCTTTCTTT. Residues: CASSPPWGGDTEAFF.

The chain combines TRBV4-3 with TRBJ2-1; no firm D call. This CDR3 is 14 amino acids long. Germline V gene lookup returns CDR1 LGHNA and CDR2 YSLEER. V was clipped by 4 bases and J by 0 bases, with 7 bases between them. The CDR3 DNA is TGCGCCAGCAGCCGCTCTAGCTCCTACAATGAGCAGTTCTTC. Its protein is CASSRSSSYNEQFF.

The genes are TRBV4-3 and TRBJ2-7; 8 nucleotides line up with TRBD1. Looked up from germline, CDR1 is LGHNA and CDR2 is YSLEER. The J segment lost 3 bases and the V segment lost 6 bases, leaving 16 bases of the junction unmatched. This CDR3 is built from 17 residues. This chain's CDR3 is CASSQQLGQGANYEQYF. The CDR3 DNA follows: TGCGCCAGCAGTCAACAGCTAGGGCAGGGGGCTAACTACGAGCAGTACTTC.

The sample holds one count of this clone. The V gene is TRBV7-2, the J gene TRBJ2-1; TRBD2 aligns across 16 bases. CDR1 is SGHTA, CDR2 FQGNSA, per germline. CDR3 length equals 19 residues. The junction had 12 bases not matched to a gene; V was cut back by 6 bases and J by 4 bases. CDR3 sequence: CASREPRGLAGGNYNEQFF. In DNA, the CDR3 is TGTGCCAGCAGAGAACCCAGGGGACTAGCGGGAGGGAATTACAATGAGCAGTTCTTC.

The chain employs TRBV30 and TRBJ2-1; 8 bases match TRBD2. CDR1 GTSNPN and CDR2 SVGIG come from the germline V gene (reference sequence). Trimming removed 7 bases from V and 0 bases from J; junction bases left unmatched: 5. This CDR3 is built from 14 residues. As DNA, the CDR3 is TGTGCCTCCATTGGGACTAGCTCCTACAATGAGCAGTTCTTC. This codes for CASIGTSSYNEQFF.

The chain links TRBV28 to TRBJ1-3, with 10 positions matching TRBD1. The trim removed 4 bases at V and 8 bases at J, leaving 5 bases unmatched. The germline V gene has CDR1 MDHEN and CDR2 SYDVKM. This CDR3 contains 14 residues. As DNA, the CDR3 is TGTGCCAGCAGTTCGACAGGGGGCGCGTACACCATATATTTT. Protein: CASSSTGGAYTIYF.

This chain links TRBV18 with TRBJ1-2; 7 bases agree with TRBD1. This CDR3 comprises 15 residues. Germline CDR1 and CDR2: KGHSH and LQKENI. V was pared by 6 bases and J by 6 bases, with 13 bases of the junction left unmatched. The CDR3 DNA follows: TGTGCCAGCTCCCCAGGGGGACAGATAGTTGATGGCTACACCTTC. This sequence encodes CASSPGGQIVDGYTF.

The chain uses TRBV19 and TRBJ1-6; D gene uncertain. CDR3 size: 13 residues. Trimming removed 5 bases from V and 13 bases from J, with 15 bases in between. The germline gives CDR1 LNHDA, CDR2 SQIVND (reference sequence). The CDR3: CASSLTSELPLHF. The CDR3 nucleotides read TGTGCCAGTAGTCTTACTTCTGAATTGCCCCTCCACTTT.

This chain connects TRBV30 to TRBJ2-7, with 7 bases identical to TRBD1. V shed 6 bases and J 5 bases; nucleotides not matched to a gene: 7. Germline CDR1 reads GTSNPN; CDR2 reads SVGIG (reference sequence). The CDR3 length is 12 residues. The CDR3 region has the DNA TGTGCCTGCCCGACAGGGTTTCACGAGCAGTACTTC. Its protein is CACPTGFHEQYF. Full variable domain (remainder filled in from reference TRBV30 and TRBJ2-7): SQTIHQWPATLVQPVGSPLSLECTVEGTSNPNLYWYRQAAGRGLQLLFYSVGIGQISSEVPQNLSASRPQDRQFILSSKKLLLSDSGFYLCACPTGFHEQYFGPGTRLTVT.

This clone was observed once. This sequence joins TRBV21-1 and TRBJ2-7; the table's D gene call, TRBD1, was not cross checked with the DNA. TRBV21-1 is a pseudogene segment. The CDR3 runs to 15 residues. Here the CDR3 reads CASSSRDRGLDEQYF. The CDR3 DNA is TGTGCCAGCAGCAGCCGGGACAGGGGGCTAGACGAGCAGTACTTC.

This clone was observed a handful of times. This chain joins TRBV7-2 and TRBJ1-1, with a tentative D call TRBD1 (5 bases). Germline CDR1 is SGHTA and CDR2 is FQGNSA. The CDR3 contains 13 residues. V was cut by 4 bases and J by 0 bases, with 6 bases left in between. In nucleotides, the CDR3 is TGTGCCAGCAGCTCACAGGTGAACACTGAAGCTTTCTTT. Its protein is CASSSQVNTEAFF.

This clone showed up just a few times. The CDR3 nucleotides are TGTGCCAGCAGCTCCAGGGGGGCCAACACTGAAGCTTTCTTT. This sequence encodes CASSSRGANTEAFF. The V call is TRBV5-4, the J call TRBJ1-1; 7 nucleotides line up with TRBD1. CDR3 size: 14 residues. The germline V gene has CDR1 SGHNT and CDR2 YYREEE (reference sequence). The V and J ends lost 3 bases and 2 bases, in that order; junction bases with no gene match: 4.

This clone was seen a few times. The chain carries TRBV11-3 and TRBJ1-3; a weak D match, TRBD1 (6 bases). Deletions cut 9 bases from V and 0 bases from J, with 6 bases between. There are 12 residues in the CDR3. Germline V gene data show CDR1 as SGHNT and CDR2 as YENEEA. The CDR3 DNA is TGTGCCAGGACAGGCTCTGGAAACACCATATATTTT. As protein: CARTGSGNTIYF.

The chain carries TRBV5-1 and TRBJ2-3; TRBD2 might be the D (6 bases). Germline-derived CDR1 and CDR2 are SGHRS and YFSETQ. V lost 1 base and J 5 bases, leaving 11 bases between the germline ends. This CDR3 is 14 amino acids long. The chain's CDR3 is CASSLTPGVDTQYF. In DNA form, the CDR3 reads TGCGCCAGCAGCTTGACCCCGGGGGTAGATACGCAGTATTTT.

J is TRBJ2-3 and V is TRBV7-8; weak D call: TRBD2 (6 bases). The CDR3 is made up of 17 amino acids. CDR1 is SGHVS and CDR2 is FQNEAQ in the germline V gene. Trimming took off 1 base at V and 3 bases at J, with 17 bases between the two ends. CDR3 amino acids: CASSLEIDGSWTDTQYF. For the CDR3, the DNA is TGTGCCAGCAGCTTAGAAATCGACGGGAGTTGGACAGATACGCAGTATTTT.

A single count supports this clone. The chain has TRBV18 and TRBJ1-1; 7 bases are shared with TRBD1. Per the germline V gene, CDR1 is KGHSH and CDR2 is LQKENI. The CDR3 is 16 residues long. V lost 1 base and J lost 1; bases outside the gene matches: 6. The DNA of the CDR3 is TGTGCCAGCTCACCACTTCAGGGACAGCCGAACACTGAAGCTTTCTTT. It specifies CASSPLQGQPNTEAFF.